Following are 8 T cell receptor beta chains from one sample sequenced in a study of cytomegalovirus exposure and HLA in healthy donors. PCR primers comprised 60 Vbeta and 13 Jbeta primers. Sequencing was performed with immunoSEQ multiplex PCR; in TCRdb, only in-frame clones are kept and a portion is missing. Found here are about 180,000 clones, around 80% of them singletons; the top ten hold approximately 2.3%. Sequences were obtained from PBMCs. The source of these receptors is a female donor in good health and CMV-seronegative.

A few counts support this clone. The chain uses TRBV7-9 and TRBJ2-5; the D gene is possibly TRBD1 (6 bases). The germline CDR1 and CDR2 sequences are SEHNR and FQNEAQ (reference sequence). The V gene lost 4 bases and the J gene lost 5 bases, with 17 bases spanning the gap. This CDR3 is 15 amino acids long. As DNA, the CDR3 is TGTGCCAGCAGCTCTCACAGGGAAGGAGGCGAGACCCAGTACTTC. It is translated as CASSSHREGGETQYF.

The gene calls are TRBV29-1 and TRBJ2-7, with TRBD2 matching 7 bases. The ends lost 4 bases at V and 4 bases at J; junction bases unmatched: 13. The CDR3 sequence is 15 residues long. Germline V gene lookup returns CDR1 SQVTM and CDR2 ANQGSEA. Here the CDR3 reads CSVVVGAGEAYEQYF. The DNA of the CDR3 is TGCAGCGTTGTGGTCGGGGCGGGAGAAGCGTACGAGCAGTACTTC.

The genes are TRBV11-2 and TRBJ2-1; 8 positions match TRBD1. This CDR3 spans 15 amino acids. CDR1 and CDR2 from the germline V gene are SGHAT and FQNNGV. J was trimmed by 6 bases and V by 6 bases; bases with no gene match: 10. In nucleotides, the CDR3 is TGTGCCAGCAGTCTAGTAGGACAGGGAACCAATGAGCAGTTCTTC. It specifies CASSLVGQGTNEQFF.

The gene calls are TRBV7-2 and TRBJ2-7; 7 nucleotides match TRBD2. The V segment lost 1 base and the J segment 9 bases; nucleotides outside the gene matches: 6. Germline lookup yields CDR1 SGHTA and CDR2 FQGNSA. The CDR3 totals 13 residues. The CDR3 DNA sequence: TGTGCCAGCAGCTTAGGCGGGAGTATAGGGCAGTACTTC. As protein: CASSLGGSIGQYF. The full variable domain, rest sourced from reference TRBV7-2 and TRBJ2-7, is GAGVSQSPSNKVTEKGKDVELRCDPISGHTALYWYRQSLGQGLEFLIYFQGNSAPDKSGLPSDRFSAERTGGSVSTLTIQRTQQEDSAVYLCASSLGGSIGQYFGPGTRLTVT.

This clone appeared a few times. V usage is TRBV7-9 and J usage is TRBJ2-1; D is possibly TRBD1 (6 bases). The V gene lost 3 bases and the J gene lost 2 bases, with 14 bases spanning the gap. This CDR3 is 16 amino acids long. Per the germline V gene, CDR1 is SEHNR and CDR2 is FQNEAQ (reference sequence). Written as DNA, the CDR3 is TGTGCCAGCAGCTTCCCCGACAGGCAGACCTACAATGAGCAGTTCTTC. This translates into CASSFPDRQTYNEQFF. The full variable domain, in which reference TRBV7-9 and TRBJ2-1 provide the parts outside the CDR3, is DTGVSQNPRHKITKRGQNVTFRCDPISEHNRLYWYRQTLGQGPEFLTYFQNEAQLEKSRLLSDRFSAERPKGSFSTLEIQRTEQGDSAMYLCASSFPDRQTYNEQFFGPGTRLTVL.

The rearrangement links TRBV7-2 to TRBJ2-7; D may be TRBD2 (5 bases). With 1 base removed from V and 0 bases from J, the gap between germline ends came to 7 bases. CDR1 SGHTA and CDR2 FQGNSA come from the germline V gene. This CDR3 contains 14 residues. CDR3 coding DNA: TGTGCCAGCAGCTTAGGGACTTACTCCTACGAGCAGTACTTC. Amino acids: CASSLGTYSYEQYF.

The CDR3: CASSRGSTGELFF. CDR3 bases: TGTGCCAGCAGCCGAGGGAGCACCGGGGAGCTGTTTTTT. J is TRBJ2-2 and V is TRBV11-3, with D tentatively TRBD2 (5 bases). Deletions cut 5 bases from V and 4 bases from J, with 8 bases between. In germline, CDR1 is SGHNT, CDR2 YENEEA. The CDR3 length is 13 residues.

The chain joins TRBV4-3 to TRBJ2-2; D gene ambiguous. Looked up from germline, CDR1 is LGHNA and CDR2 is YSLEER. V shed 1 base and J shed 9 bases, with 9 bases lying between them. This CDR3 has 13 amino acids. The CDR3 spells CASSQGGGRELFF. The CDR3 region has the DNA TGCGCCAGCAGCCAAGGTGGTGGCCGGGAGCTGTTTTTT.